The source of this T cell receptor beta chain is a study of cytomegalovirus exposure and HLA in healthy donors. Findings of the study overall: TCR beta chains numbering some 150 were designated cytomegalovirus-associated. Later work associated roughly 17,000 TCR beta sequences with HLA alleles at 0.05 false discovery rate.

This cohort consisted of healthy bone marrow donors. Donors showed nominal health when sampled, although they likely had unrecorded immune exposures. Primers: 60 Vbeta forward and 13 Jbeta reverse. Profiling relied on immunoSEQ multiplex PCR, and the TCRdb table lists in-frame clones only, not all of them. The sample contains approximately 110,000 clones, 65% to 90% of which appear only once. As for this clone: The antigen remains unidentified.

Germline lookup yields CDR1 SGDLS and CDR2 YYNGEE. V trimming: 1 base; J trimming: 5 bases; junction bases outside the gene matches: 12. The CDR3 is 16 amino acids. The J gene is TRBJ2-7, the V gene TRBV9; 7 bases are shared with TRBD1. The receptor was isolated from a woman aged 25-40 years in good health and CMV-seronegative. Sequencing input: PBMCs. Written as DNA, the CDR3 is TGTGCCAGCAGCGTAAACCCTGACAGGGTGTTCGACGAGCAGTACTTC. The encoded protein is CASSVNPDRVFDEQYF.